The table lists the clone carrying this TCR beta chain with a few counts. Each CDR3 protein gets one entry after TCRdb re-called the 5' RACE reads with MiXCR. The data contain around 480,000 distinct CDR3 sequences, 11% to 15% of them singletons. Deletions cut 3 bases from V and 8 bases from J, with 15 bases between. Germline CDR1 is SGHRS and CDR2 is YFSETQ. The CDR3 is 14 residues long. The sample originates from a study of identical twins. These data were also reused for a study on yellow fever vaccine responses in identical twins.

The V gene is TRBV5-1, the J gene TRBJ2-4, with D possibly called TRBD1 or TRBD2 (6 bases each). Sequenced sample: CD4+ T cells sorted from blood. This TCR was sampled from a woman between 18 and 29 years old in good health. Here the CDR3 DNA reads TGCGCCAGCAGCTGGGGGGACACGGGGGACATTCAGTACTTC. Its protein product is CASSWGDTGDIQYF.